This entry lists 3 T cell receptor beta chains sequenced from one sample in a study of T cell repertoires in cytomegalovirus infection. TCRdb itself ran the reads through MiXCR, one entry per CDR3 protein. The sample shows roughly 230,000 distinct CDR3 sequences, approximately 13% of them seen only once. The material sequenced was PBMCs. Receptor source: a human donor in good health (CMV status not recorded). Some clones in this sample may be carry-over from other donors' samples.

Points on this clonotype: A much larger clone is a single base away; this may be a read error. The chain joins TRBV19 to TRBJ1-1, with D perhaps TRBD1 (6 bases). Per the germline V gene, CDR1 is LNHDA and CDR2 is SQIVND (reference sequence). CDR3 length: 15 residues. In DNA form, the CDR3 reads TGTACCAGTTCTTCGACCAGGGGCGTGTATACTGAAGCTTTCTTT. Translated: CTSSSTRGVYTEAFF.

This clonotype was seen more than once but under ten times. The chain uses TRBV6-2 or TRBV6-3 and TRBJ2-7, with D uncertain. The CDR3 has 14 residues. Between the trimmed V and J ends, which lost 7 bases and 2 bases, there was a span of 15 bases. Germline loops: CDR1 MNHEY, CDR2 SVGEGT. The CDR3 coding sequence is TGTGCCAGCACCAAACAAGGCCCCGCCTACGAGCAGTACTTC. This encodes CASTKQGPAYEQYF.

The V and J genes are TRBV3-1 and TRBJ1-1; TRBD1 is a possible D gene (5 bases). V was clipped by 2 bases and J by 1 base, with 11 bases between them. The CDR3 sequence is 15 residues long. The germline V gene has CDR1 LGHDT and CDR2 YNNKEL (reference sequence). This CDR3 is CASSQSGLGNTEAFF. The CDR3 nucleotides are TGTGCCAGCAGCCAATCAGGGCTCGGGAACACTGAAGCTTTCTTT.